This T cell receptor beta chain was observed in a study of T cell responses to AZD1222 COVID-19 vaccine. Notes on this clone: Its antigen remains unknown.

The repertoire was sequenced with immunoSEQ multiplex PCR; TCRdb's copy has only in-frame clones and lacks some. Of 80,000 or so clones listed, roughly 85% are singletons. Study results and caveats: Compared with day 0, the breadth and depth of the Spike-specific TCR repertoire rose significantly after two doses of AZD1222. Possibly, clonal diversity was underestimated; donors were largely white British and included more females.

There are 13 residues in the CDR3. The V end lost 7 bases, the J end lost 2 bases, and 10 bases lay between the germline ends. This sequence originates from an adult in good health. The V call is TRBV12-3 or TRBV12-4, the J call TRBJ2-3; TRBD2 might be the D (5 bases). Sequenced material: peripheral blood, taken on day 0 of AZD1222 vaccination. The CDR3 DNA sequence: TGTGCCAGCACCGAGCGGTTCACAGATACGCAGTATTTT. Amino acid sequence: CASTERFTDTQYF.